What follows are 20 T cell receptor beta chains derived from one specimen sequenced in a study of immune cell composition in non-small cell lung cancer. This table comes from immunoSEQ multiplex PCR, and its TCRdb copy is limited to in-frame clones, with some not included. Seen here are about 1,700 clones, about four fifths observed once, and the top ten hold 9.5% to 13%. Normal lung was sampled as far from the tumour as possible, at least 3 cm. Sequencing input: non-adjacent lung tissue. These receptors came from a human donor with non-small cell lung cancer.

This clone was seen only a few times. The gene calls are TRBV7-9 and TRBJ1-4; 9 positions agree with TRBD1. This CDR3 is 18 amino acids long. The ends lost 5 bases at V and 2 bases at J; junction bases unmatched: 12. Germline CDR1 is SEHNR and CDR2 is FQNEAQ (reference sequence). CDR3 coding DNA: TGTGCCAGCAGCCAGGGAACAGGGGGCGTAGCGACTAATGAAAAACTGTTTTTT. It translates to CASSQGTGGVATNEKLFF.

The rearrangement joins TRBV7-9 to TRBJ1-6, with D maybe TRBD1 (5 bases). Germline V gene data show CDR1 as SEHNR and CDR2 as FQNEAQ (reference sequence). The CDR3 is 13 residues long. V was pared by 5 bases and J by 7 bases, with 9 bases between. The CDR3 here is CASSQQENSPLHF. The CDR3 coding sequence is TGTGCCAGCAGCCAACAGGAAAATTCACCCCTCCACTTT.

The V call is TRBV10-1, the J call TRBJ1-1; D gene unclear. V was shortened by 2 bases and J by 4 bases, with 8 bases between the two germline ends. The CDR3 consists of 13 residues. Germline V gene lookup returns CDR1 WNHNN and CDR2 SYGVQD (reference sequence). Here the CDR3 reads CASSEREVTEAFF. For the CDR3, the DNA is TGCGCCAGCAGTGAGAGGGAGGTCACTGAAGCTTTCTTT.

This clone was observed once. This chain uses TRBV12-5 with TRBJ1-4, with 7 bases that match TRBD1. There are 15 residues in the CDR3. V lost 3 bases to trimming and J lost 2 bases; unmatched junction nucleotides: 3. Germline loops: CDR1 LGHNT, CDR2 FRNRAP. This chain's CDR3 is CASGLGDSTNEKLFF. Here the CDR3 DNA reads TGTGCTAGTGGTTTAGGGGACAGCACTAATGAAAAACTGTTTTTT.

The chain links TRBV7-6 to TRBJ1-3, with D tentatively TRBD1 (6 bases). Germline values: CDR1 SGHVS, CDR2 FNYEAQ. The CDR3 loop spans 15 amino acids. Trimming removed 6 bases at V and 2 bases at J, with 14 bases between. The CDR3 DNA reads as TGTGCCAGCAGTGTACAGGGTGGCGCTGGAAACACCATATATTTT. Protein: CASSVQGGAGNTIYF.

The gene calls are TRBV5-1 and TRBJ2-2; D gene ambiguous. Germline V CDR1 and CDR2: SGHRS, YFSETQ. Trimming removed 7 bases from V and 3 bases from J, with 13 bases in between. This CDR3 is built from 14 residues. As DNA, the CDR3 is TGCGCCAGCTGTTACAACCCAGACACCGGGGAGCTGTTTTTT. Its protein product is CASCYNPDTGELFF. Full variable domain (remainder filled in from reference TRBV5-1 and TRBJ2-2): KAGVTQTPRYLIKTRGQQVTLSCSPISGHRSVSWYQQTPGQGLQFLFEYFSETQRNKGNFPGRFSGRQFSNSRSEMNVSTLELGDSALYLCASCYNPDTGELFFGEGSRLTVL.

The sample holds a few counts of this clone. The chain links TRBV19 to TRBJ1-5, with D perhaps matching TRBD1 (6 bases). The CDR3 is 13 residues long. The V gene's germline CDR1 is LNHDA and CDR2 SQIVND (reference sequence). Trimming stripped 4 bases from V and 11 bases from J, with 15 bases between. Written as DNA, the CDR3 is TGTGCCAGTAGTACTGGACAGATCTCGGCCCAGCATTTT. Residues: CASSTGQISAQHF.

The chain recombines TRBV10-3 with TRBJ1-3, with D unclear. Germline V CDR1 and CDR2: ENHRY, SYGVKD. V shed 0 bases and J shed 0 bases, with 9 bases lying between them. The CDR3 is made up of 16 amino acids. The CDR3 DNA reads TGTGCCATCAGTGAGTCTCTGATGGCCTCTGGAAACACCATATATTTT. Its translation is CAISESLMASGNTIYF.

The chain employs TRBV5-1 and TRBJ2-5; no clear D. This CDR3 is built from 14 residues. Trimming shortened V by 1 base and J by 4 bases, and 11 bases separated the two germline ends. Germline CDR1 is SGHRS and CDR2 is YFSETQ. The CDR3 region is CASSLSLPPETQYF. CDR3 bases: TGCGCCAGCAGCTTGAGCCTCCCCCCAGAGACCCAGTACTTC.

The CDR3 protein is CASSLTGGGGEKLFF. The CDR3, as DNA: TGTGCCAGCAGCTTAACGGGAGGGGGCGGTGAAAAACTGTTTTTT. The chain recombines TRBV7-9 with TRBJ1-4, with TRBD1 identical over 7 bases. There are 15 residues in the CDR3. V lost 2 bases and J lost 7; bases outside the gene matches: 7. Germline CDR1 is SEHNR and CDR2 is FQNEAQ (reference sequence).

This chain connects TRBV27 to TRBJ2-1; D possibly corresponds to TRBD2 (5 bases). This CDR3 comprises 14 residues. V lost 6 bases and J 7 bases, leaving 16 bases between the germline ends. Per the germline V gene, CDR1 is MNHEY and CDR2 is SMNVEV (reference sequence). The CDR3 nucleotides read TGTGCCAGCAGCCCCCGGCAGCGGAGGAATGAGCAGTTCTTC. Its translation: CASSPRQRRNEQFF.

The chain recombines TRBV29-1 with TRBJ1-6; tentative D call: TRBD1 (5 bases). CDR1 and CDR2 (germline): SQVTM, ANQGSEA. V dropped 3 bases and J dropped 8 bases, with 11 bases sitting between them. This CDR3 has 13 residues. CDR3 nucleotides: TGCAGCGTTGATTGTGACAGAGATTCACCCCTCCACTTT. Translation: CSVDCDRDSPLHF.

V and J are TRBV4-2 and TRBJ2-7; 10 bases are shared with TRBD2. This CDR3 is 17 amino acids long. The junction had 13 bases not matched to a gene; V was cut back by 3 bases and J by 5 bases. The V gene's germline CDR1 is LGHNA and CDR2 YNFKEQ. The CDR3 region is CASSQLGEAGGPNEQYF. The CDR3 DNA follows: TGTGCCAGCAGCCAGCTCGGCGAAGCGGGGGGGCCGAACGAGCAGTACTTC.

Worth noting for this clone: Within the sample, other DNA sequences also encode this same CDR3. The chain combines TRBV20-1 with TRBJ1-2, with D unclear. CDR1 and CDR2 (germline): DFQATT, SNEGSKA (reference sequence). The CDR3 loop spans 11 amino acids. V gave up 3 bases and J gave up 6 bases, with 8 bases separating them. Written as DNA, the CDR3 is TGCAGTGCTAGTTCGGGAAATGGCTACACCTTC. Translating it yields CSASSGNGYTF.

V is TRBV9 and J is TRBJ2-5; TRBD2 aligns across 11 bases. V gave up 3 bases and J gave up 1 base; unmatched junction bases: 5. This CDR3 region has 16 residues. Germline CDR1 is SGDLS and CDR2 is YYNGEE. Written as DNA, the CDR3 is TGTGCCAGCAGCGGCGGACTAGCGGGTATCCAAGAGACCCAGTACTTC. Protein: CASSGGLAGIQETQYF. The complete variable domain, with remaining parts taken from reference TRBV9 and TRBJ2-5, reads DSGVTQTPKHLITATGQRVTLRCSPRSGDLSVYWYQQSLDQGLQFLIQYYNGEERAKGNILERFSAQQFPDLHSELNLSSLELGDSALYFCASSGGLAGIQETQYFGPGTRLLVL.

The chain recombines TRBV19 with TRBJ1-2; 12 bases are a match to TRBD1. This CDR3 comprises 16 residues. Trimming removed 6 bases from V and 2 bases from J; junction bases left unmatched: 7. Germline CDR1 LNHDA, CDR2 SQIVND (reference sequence). The CDR3 sequence is CASRVSGQGANYGYTF. The CDR3 DNA reads as TGTGCCAGTAGAGTCTCGGGACAGGGGGCGAACTATGGCTACACCTTC.

J is TRBJ2-1 and V is TRBV6-1; 8 positions agree with TRBD1. Looked up from germline, CDR1 is MNHNS and CDR2 is SASEGT. The trim removed 8 bases at V and 1 base at J, leaving 4 bases unmatched. The CDR3 covers 14 residues. The CDR3 DNA is TGTGCCAGCCGAAGACAGGGGTCCTACAATGAGCAGTTCTTC. Translated, it gives CASRRQGSYNEQFF.

The chain employs TRBV5-1 and TRBJ2-1; D may be TRBD1 (8 bases). CDR3 length equals 16 residues. Germline V CDR1 and CDR2: SGHRS, YFSETQ. V was trimmed by 8 bases and J by 4 bases, leaving 22 bases between them. CDR3 loop: CASMDTDRGLYNEQFF. The CDR3 nucleotides read TGCGCCAGTATGGATACCGACAGGGGACTATACAATGAGCAGTTCTTC. Based on the CDR3 plus reference TRBV5-1 and TRBJ2-1, the full variable domain is KAGVTQTPRYLIKTRGQQVTLSCSPISGHRSVSWYQQTPGQGLQFLFEYFSETQRNKGNFPGRFSGRQFSNSRSEMNVSTLELGDSALYLCASMDTDRGLYNEQFFGPGTRLTVL.

The chain couples TRBV7-3 to TRBJ2-3, with 8 nucleotides matching TRBD2. This CDR3 region has 16 residues. The V and J ends lost 2 bases and 1 base, in that order; junction bases with no gene match: 5. Germline lookup yields CDR1 SGHTA and CDR2 FQGTGA. The CDR3: CASSLGPRGGTDTQYF. The CDR3 coding sequence is TGTGCCAGCAGCTTAGGACCGCGGGGGGGCACAGATACGCAGTATTTT.

V is TRBV6-5 and J is TRBJ2-1, with D possibly being TRBD2 (6 bases). Between the trimmed V and J ends, which lost 5 bases and 2 bases, there was a span of 13 bases. The CDR3 extends over 15 amino acids. CDR1 and CDR2 from the germline V gene are MNHEY and SVGAGI. CDR3 nucleotide sequence: TGTGCCAGCAGTCCCGGGAGCGCGGCCTACAATGAGCAGTTCTTC. Translating gives CASSPGSAAYNEQFF.